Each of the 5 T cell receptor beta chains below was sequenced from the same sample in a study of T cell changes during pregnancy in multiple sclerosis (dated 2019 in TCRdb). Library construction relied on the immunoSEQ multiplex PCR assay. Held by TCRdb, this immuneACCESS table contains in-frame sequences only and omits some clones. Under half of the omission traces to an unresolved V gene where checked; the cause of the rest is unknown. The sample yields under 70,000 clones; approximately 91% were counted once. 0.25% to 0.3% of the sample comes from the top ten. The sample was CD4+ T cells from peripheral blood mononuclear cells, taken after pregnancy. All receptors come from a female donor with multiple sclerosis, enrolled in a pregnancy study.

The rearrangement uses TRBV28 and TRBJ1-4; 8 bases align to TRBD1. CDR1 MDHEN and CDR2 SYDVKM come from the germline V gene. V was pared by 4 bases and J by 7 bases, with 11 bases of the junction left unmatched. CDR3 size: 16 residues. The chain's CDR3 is CASSSLQGQAVEKLFF. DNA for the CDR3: TGTGCCAGCAGTTCACTCCAGGGACAGGCGGTTGAAAAACTGTTTTTT.

The CDR3 spells CASSLLAIGELFF. The CDR3 nucleotides are TGTGCCAGCAGTTTATTGGCCATCGGGGAGCTGTTTTTT. The chain recombines TRBV28 with TRBJ2-2; no firm D call. Germline V gene data show CDR1 as MDHEN and CDR2 as SYDVKM. The CDR3 runs 13 residues. V was cut by 1 base and J by 7 bases, with 7 bases left in between. The whole variable domain, filled in from reference TRBV28 and TRBJ2-2, reads DVKVTQSSRYLVKRTGEKVFLECVQDMDHENMFWYRQDPGLGLRLIYFSYDVKMKEKGDIPEGYSVSREKKERFSLILESASTNQTSMYLCASSLLAIGELFFGEGSRLTVL.

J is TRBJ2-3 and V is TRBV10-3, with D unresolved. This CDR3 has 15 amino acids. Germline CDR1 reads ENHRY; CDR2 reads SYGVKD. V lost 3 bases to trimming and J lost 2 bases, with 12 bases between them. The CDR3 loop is CAISEEARPTDTQYF. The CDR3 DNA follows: TGTGCCATCAGTGAAGAGGCGCGCCCCACAGATACGCAGTATTTT.

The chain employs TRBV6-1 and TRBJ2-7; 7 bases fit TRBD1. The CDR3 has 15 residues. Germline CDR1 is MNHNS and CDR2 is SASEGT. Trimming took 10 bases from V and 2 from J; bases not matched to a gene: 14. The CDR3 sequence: CATEYSDRAPYEQYF. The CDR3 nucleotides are TGTGCCACCGAATACTCTGACAGGGCCCCCTACGAGCAGTACTTC.

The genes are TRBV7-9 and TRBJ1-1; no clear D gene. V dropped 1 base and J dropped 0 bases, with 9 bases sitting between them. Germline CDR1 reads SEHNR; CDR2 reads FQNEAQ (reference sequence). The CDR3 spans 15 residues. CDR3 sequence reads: CASSLGGVMNTEAFF. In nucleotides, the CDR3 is TGTGCCAGCAGCTTAGGTGGAGTAATGAACACTGAAGCTTTCTTT.